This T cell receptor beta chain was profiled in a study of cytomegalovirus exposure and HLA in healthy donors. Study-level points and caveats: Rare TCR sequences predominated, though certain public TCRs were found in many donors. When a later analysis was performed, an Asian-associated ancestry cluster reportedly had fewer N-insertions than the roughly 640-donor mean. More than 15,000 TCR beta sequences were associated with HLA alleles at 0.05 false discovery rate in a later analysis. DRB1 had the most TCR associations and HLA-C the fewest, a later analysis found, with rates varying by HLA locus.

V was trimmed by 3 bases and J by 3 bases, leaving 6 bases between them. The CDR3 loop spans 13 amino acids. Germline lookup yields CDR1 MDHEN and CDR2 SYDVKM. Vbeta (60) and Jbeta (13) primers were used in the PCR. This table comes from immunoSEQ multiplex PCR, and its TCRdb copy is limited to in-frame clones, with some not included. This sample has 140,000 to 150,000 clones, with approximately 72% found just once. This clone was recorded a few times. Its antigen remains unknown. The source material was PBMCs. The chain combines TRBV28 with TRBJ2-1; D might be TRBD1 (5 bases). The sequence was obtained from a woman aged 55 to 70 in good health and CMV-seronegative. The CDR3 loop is CASSLTDYNEQFF. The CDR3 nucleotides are TGTGCCAGCAGTTTGACAGACTACAATGAGCAGTTCTTC.